The 25 T cell receptor beta chains below come from one sample, sequenced in a study of spatial heterogeneity in lung cancer. TCRdb called the 5' RACE reads again in MiXCR, with one record for every CDR3 protein. Seen here are about 45,000 distinct CDR3 sequences, roughly 12% observed once, and the top ten hold roughly 45%. Time point denoted: sample taken at primary tumor resection. Sequencing of whole RNA from tumor, nontumor lung or frozen PBMC involved no sorting. Sequenced here: PBMCs, sampled at surgery. Receptors were obtained from a female donor with early-stage non-small cell lung cancer.

V and J are TRBV12-3 or TRBV12-4 and TRBJ2-6; tentatively, D is TRBD2 (6 bases). V gave up 6 bases and J gave up 2 bases, with 11 bases separating them. This CDR3 region has 15 residues. DNA of the CDR3: TGTGCCAGCAGCCCCGGGGGAGCTGGGGCCAACGTCCTGACTTTC. This codes for CASSPGGAGANVLTF.

This clonotype has only a few counts. The rearrangement joins TRBV12-3 or TRBV12-4 to TRBJ2-7; 8 bases map to TRBD1. The junction had 6 bases not matched to a gene; V was cut back by 3 bases and J by 5 bases. CDR3 size: 14 residues. The CDR3 DNA is TGTGCCAGCAGTTTTCGCCAGGGGGCCCACGAGCAGTACTTC. Amino acid sequence: CASSFRQGAHEQYF.

This clonotype appeared a few times. This sequence joins TRBV10-3 and TRBJ2-4; the match to TRBD2 covers 13 bases. Germline V lookup: CDR1 ENHRY, CDR2 SYGVKD. The CDR3 covers 18 residues. The junction had 10 bases not matched to a gene; V was cut back by 8 bases and J by 0 bases. CDR3 region: CAIGTSGGAEGAKNIQYF. Written as DNA, the CDR3 is TGTGCCATCGGAACTAGCGGGGGGGCCGAGGGAGCCAAAAACATTCAGTACTTC.

The rearrangement links TRBV19 to TRBJ1-5; TRBD1 agrees at 8 bases. V gave up 6 bases and J gave up 0 bases; unmatched junction bases: 4. Per germline, CDR1 LNHDA and CDR2 SQIVND (reference sequence). The CDR3 contains 15 residues. The CDR3 here is CASSQQGDSNQPQHF. The CDR3 DNA sequence: TGTGCCAGTAGCCAACAGGGGGATAGCAATCAGCCCCAGCATTTT. Full variable domain (rest looked up from reference TRBV19 and TRBJ1-5): DGGITQSPKYLFRKEGQNVTLSCEQNLNHDAMYWYRQDPGQGLRLIYYSQIVNDFQKGDIAEGYSVSREKKESFPLTVTSAQKNPTAFYLCASSQQGDSNQPQHFGDGTRLSIL.

This clonotype was observed many times. The V and J genes are TRBV5-6 and TRBJ1-1; D is unresolved. The germline V gene encodes CDR1 SGHDT and CDR2 YYEEEE. V was pared by 2 bases and J by 4 bases, with 12 bases between. The CDR3 runs to 14 residues. The CDR3 DNA sequence: TGTGCCAGCAGCTTCGGCGTACTGCTCACTGAAGCTTTCTTT. The encoded protein is CASSFGVLLTEAFF.

The chain has TRBV27 and TRBJ2-7; the match to TRBD1 covers 7 bases. The ends lost 2 bases at V and 1 base at J; junction bases unmatched: 8. The CDR3 contains 16 residues. Germline CDR1 reads MNHEY; CDR2 reads SMNVEV (reference sequence). As DNA, the CDR3 is TGTGCCAGCAGTTTAGGTCTCGGGACAGCTTCCTACGAGCAGTACTTC. Translation gives CASSLGLGTASYEQYF.

This clonotype has only a few counts. V and J are TRBV7-2 and TRBJ2-7; maybe TRBD1 (6 bases). This CDR3 spans 14 amino acids. Germline loops: CDR1 SGHTA, CDR2 FQGNSA. Trimming shortened V by 6 bases and J by 0 bases, and 12 bases separated the two germline ends. The CDR3 DNA follows: TGTGCCAGCAGGGGGACAAGTACCTCCTACGAGCAGTACTTC. This encodes CASRGTSTSYEQYF.

The sample holds a few counts of this clonotype. The V call is TRBV19, the J call TRBJ1-1, with D possibly being TRBD1 (6 bases). Trimming took 5 bases from V and 8 from J, leaving 15 bases between them. The CDR3 runs 13 residues. In germline, CDR1 is LNHDA, CDR2 SQIVND (reference sequence). For the CDR3, the DNA is TGTGCCAGTAGTCACCCCCTCACAGGGGAAGCTTTCTTT. As protein: CASSHPLTGEAFF. The complete variable domain, with remaining parts taken from reference TRBV19 and TRBJ1-1, reads DGGITQSPKYLFRKEGQNVTLSCEQNLNHDAMYWYRQDPGQGLRLIYYSQIVNDFQKGDIAEGYSVSREKKESFPLTVTSAQKNPTAFYLCASSHPLTGEAFFGQGTRLTVV.

The V and J genes are TRBV6-1 and TRBJ2-3; D not certain. V lost 3 bases and J lost 1, with 5 bases in between. The CDR3 covers 13 residues. Germline values: CDR1 MNHNS, CDR2 SASEGT. The CDR3 loop reads CASSEMGTDTQYF. CDR3 nucleotides: TGTGCCAGCAGTGAGATGGGCACAGATACGCAGTATTTT.

This clonotype came up a few times. The chain has TRBV13 and TRBJ1-2; D perhaps matches TRBD1 (5 bases). The CDR3 loop spans 13 amino acids. Trimming cost V 6 bases and J 8 bases, with 16 bases left between them. CDR1 and CDR2 (germline): PRHDT, FYEKMQ (reference sequence). The CDR3 sequence: CASRKRGSRGYTF. In DNA, the CDR3 is TGTGCCAGCAGAAAAAGGGGATCCCGGGGCTACACCTTC.

Only a few counts were recorded for this clonotype. The V call is TRBV6-4, the J call TRBJ2-1, with 8 bases identical to TRBD2. The CDR3 totals 15 residues. Germline CDR1 and CDR2: MRHNA and SNTAGT. V was clipped by 2 bases and J by 7 bases; unmatched bases: 7. The CDR3 spells CASSDLTGGKNEQFF. Written as DNA, the CDR3 is TGTGCCAGCAGTGACCTGACGGGGGGGAAAAATGAGCAGTTCTTC.

This clonotype was seen at least ten times. This chain links TRBV20-1 with TRBJ2-3, with 7 positions matching TRBD2. The V gene end was trimmed by 7 bases and the J gene end by 2 bases; junction bases not matched to a gene: 6. The CDR3 is made up of 13 amino acids. From germline, CDR1 is DFQATT and CDR2 SNEGSKA (reference sequence). The CDR3 nucleotides are TGCAGTGTTCCGAGCGGGGTCACAGATACGCAGTATTTT. The encoded protein is CSVPSGVTDTQYF.

This chain connects TRBV4-2 to TRBJ1-2; D unclear. The CDR3 runs 15 residues. From germline, CDR1 is LGHNA and CDR2 YNFKEQ. V was shortened by 0 bases and J by 1 base, with 9 bases between the two germline ends. The CDR3 DNA reads TGTGCCAGCAGCCAAGATTTAGGTTTTAACTATGGCTACACCTTC. This encodes CASSQDLGFNYGYTF.

This clonotype has only a few counts. The chain uses TRBV5-1 and TRBJ2-7, with D unclear. The CDR3 consists of 13 residues. Germline values: CDR1 SGHRS, CDR2 YFSETQ. Trimming shortened V by 4 bases and J by 3 bases, and 11 bases separated the two germline ends. CDR3 in amino acids: CASSPSWGYEQYF. CDR3 nucleotide sequence: TGCGCCAGCAGCCCCAGTTGGGGCTACGAGCAGTACTTC. The entire variable domain, with the rest obtained from reference TRBV5-1 and TRBJ2-7, is as follows: KAGVTQTPRYLIKTRGQQVTLSCSPISGHRSVSWYQQTPGQGLQFLFEYFSETQRNKGNFPGRFSGRQFSNSRSEMNVSTLELGDSALYLCASSPSWGYEQYFGPGTRLTVT.

This clonotype was counted a few times. The chain links TRBV5-4 to TRBJ2-6; no firm D call. Germline CDR1 reads SGHNT; CDR2 reads YYREEE (reference sequence). CDR3 length: 16 residues. V was pared by 0 bases and J by 2 bases, with 9 bases between. The CDR3 coding sequence is TGTGCCAGCAGCTTGGGGTCAGGAACTGGGGCCAACGTCCTGACTTTC. It is translated as CASSLGSGTGANVLTF.

The chain links TRBV4-1 to TRBJ1-1; 10 nucleotides agree with TRBD1. V lost 0 bases and J lost 7; bases outside the gene matches: 8. There are 16 residues in the CDR3. Germline CDR1 MGHRA, CDR2 YSYEKL. The CDR3 is CASSQEKRGTGVEAFF. DNA for the CDR3: TGCGCCAGCAGCCAAGAAAAACGAGGGACAGGGGTTGAAGCTTTCTTT.

CDR3 loop: CASSLSGGGANEQFF. The CDR3 DNA sequence: TGTGCCAGCAGTTTATCGGGCGGGGGGGCCAATGAGCAGTTCTTC. This chain links TRBV12-3 or TRBV12-4 with TRBJ2-1; the match to TRBD2 covers 9 bases. The CDR3 consists of 15 residues. Trimming cost V 2 bases and J 6 bases; bases outside gene matches: 5.

In its sample, this clonotype was seen a few times. This rearrangement joins TRBV6-1 to TRBJ1-5; TRBD1 agrees at 11 bases. This CDR3 is built from 15 residues. Unmatched junction bases numbered 2, after V lost 1 base and J lost 6 bases. Germline-derived CDR1 and CDR2 are MNHNS and SASEGT. In DNA form, the CDR3 reads TGTGCCAGCAGTGAAGGGACAGGGGGCGGTCAGCCCCAGCATTTT. Its protein product is CASSEGTGGGQPQHF.

This clonotype is medium-sized by share. The CDR3 region is CASSAGTDKYEQYF. The CDR3 bases are TGTGCCAGCAGCGCCGGGACGGACAAGTACGAGCAGTACTTC. V and J are TRBV6-5 and TRBJ2-7; the D call may be TRBD1 or TRBD2 (5 bases each). This CDR3 contains 14 residues. Germline lookup yields CDR1 MNHEY and CDR2 SVGAGI. V lost 6 bases and J lost 4, with 16 bases in between.

V and J are TRBV11-2 and TRBJ2-1; a weak D match, TRBD2 (6 bases). Germline CDR1 reads SGHAT; CDR2 reads FQNNGV. V lost 10 bases and J lost 9, with 16 bases in between. The CDR3 length is 12 residues. This chain's CDR3 is CAILAGGSEQFF. DNA of the CDR3: TGTGCCATCCTTGCCGGGGGAAGTGAGCAGTTCTTC.

For the CDR3, the DNA is TGTGCCAGCAGTGGGTCTGGGAACACTGAAGCTTTCTTT. It is translated as CASSGSGNTEAFF. This rearrangement joins TRBV2 to TRBJ1-1, with D hard to call. The CDR3 has 13 residues. CDR1 is SNHLY and CDR2 is FYNNEI in the germline V gene. V was shortened by 4 bases and J by 1 base, with 7 bases between the two germline ends.

This clonotype has more than one count but fewer than ten. This rearrangement joins TRBV27 to TRBJ2-3, with 8 nucleotides matching TRBD1. V was pared by 4 bases and J by 4 bases, with 7 bases of the junction left unmatched. CDR3 length: 15 residues. The germline gives CDR1 MNHEY, CDR2 SMNVEV (reference sequence). The CDR3 nucleotides are TGTGCCAGCAGTTGGACAGGGCGCCGGTCAGATACGCAGTATTTT. It is translated as CASSWTGRRSDTQYF.

The J gene is TRBJ1-4, the V gene TRBV2, with D perhaps matching TRBD1 (6 bases). The CDR3 consists of 14 residues. Germline CDR1 reads SNHLY; CDR2 reads FYNNEI. Trimming cost V 7 bases and J 8 bases, with 17 bases left between them. This CDR3 is CASKTGPKSEKLFF. CDR3 DNA sequence: TGTGCCAGCAAAACAGGGCCCAAATCGGAAAAACTGTTTTTT.

The chain has TRBV6-2 or TRBV6-3 and TRBJ2-2, with 11 bases aligning to TRBD2. Germline V gene data show CDR1 as MNHEY and CDR2 as SVGEGT. The CDR3 is 15 residues long. V was pared by 7 bases and J by 4 bases, with 5 bases of the junction left unmatched. The CDR3 loop is CASTGGLAATGELFF. CDR3 coding DNA: TGTGCCAGCACCGGGGGACTAGCGGCCACCGGGGAGCTGTTTTTT.

In this sample, this clonotype turned up a few times. V and J are TRBV20-1 and TRBJ1-5; 9 positions match TRBD1. Trimming took 5 bases from V and 3 from J; bases not matched to a gene: 8. This CDR3 region has 15 residues. Per the germline V gene, CDR1 is DFQATT and CDR2 is SNEGSKA (reference sequence). This chain's CDR3 is CSARRDRAPNQPQHF. DNA of the CDR3: TGCAGTGCTCGCCGGGACAGGGCCCCCAATCAGCCCCAGCATTTT.